This T cell receptor (beta chain) was captured in a study of OX40 agonist ivuxolimab in advanced cancers. Using immunoSEQ multiplex PCR, the repertoire was profiled, and TCRdb retains in-frame clones only, with some absent. The table includes 77,000 or so clones, around 90% detected once. Trimming cost V 1 base and J 8 bases; bases outside gene matches: 5. The germline CDR1 and CDR2 sequences are SGHNT and YYREEE (reference sequence). The CDR3 spans 14 residues. This chain joins TRBV5-4 and TRBJ2-1; 8 nucleotides match TRBD2. The specimen was CD4+ or CD8+ T cells sorted from blood, collected in a trial of the OX40 agonist ivuxolimab. The TCR comes from an adult with an advanced solid tumor such as melanoma, head and neck, liver or kidney cancer. The CDR3 coding sequence is TGTGCCAGCAGCTTGCCTAGCGGGCGCGATGAGCAGTTCTTC. Translation gives CASSLPSGRDEQFF.